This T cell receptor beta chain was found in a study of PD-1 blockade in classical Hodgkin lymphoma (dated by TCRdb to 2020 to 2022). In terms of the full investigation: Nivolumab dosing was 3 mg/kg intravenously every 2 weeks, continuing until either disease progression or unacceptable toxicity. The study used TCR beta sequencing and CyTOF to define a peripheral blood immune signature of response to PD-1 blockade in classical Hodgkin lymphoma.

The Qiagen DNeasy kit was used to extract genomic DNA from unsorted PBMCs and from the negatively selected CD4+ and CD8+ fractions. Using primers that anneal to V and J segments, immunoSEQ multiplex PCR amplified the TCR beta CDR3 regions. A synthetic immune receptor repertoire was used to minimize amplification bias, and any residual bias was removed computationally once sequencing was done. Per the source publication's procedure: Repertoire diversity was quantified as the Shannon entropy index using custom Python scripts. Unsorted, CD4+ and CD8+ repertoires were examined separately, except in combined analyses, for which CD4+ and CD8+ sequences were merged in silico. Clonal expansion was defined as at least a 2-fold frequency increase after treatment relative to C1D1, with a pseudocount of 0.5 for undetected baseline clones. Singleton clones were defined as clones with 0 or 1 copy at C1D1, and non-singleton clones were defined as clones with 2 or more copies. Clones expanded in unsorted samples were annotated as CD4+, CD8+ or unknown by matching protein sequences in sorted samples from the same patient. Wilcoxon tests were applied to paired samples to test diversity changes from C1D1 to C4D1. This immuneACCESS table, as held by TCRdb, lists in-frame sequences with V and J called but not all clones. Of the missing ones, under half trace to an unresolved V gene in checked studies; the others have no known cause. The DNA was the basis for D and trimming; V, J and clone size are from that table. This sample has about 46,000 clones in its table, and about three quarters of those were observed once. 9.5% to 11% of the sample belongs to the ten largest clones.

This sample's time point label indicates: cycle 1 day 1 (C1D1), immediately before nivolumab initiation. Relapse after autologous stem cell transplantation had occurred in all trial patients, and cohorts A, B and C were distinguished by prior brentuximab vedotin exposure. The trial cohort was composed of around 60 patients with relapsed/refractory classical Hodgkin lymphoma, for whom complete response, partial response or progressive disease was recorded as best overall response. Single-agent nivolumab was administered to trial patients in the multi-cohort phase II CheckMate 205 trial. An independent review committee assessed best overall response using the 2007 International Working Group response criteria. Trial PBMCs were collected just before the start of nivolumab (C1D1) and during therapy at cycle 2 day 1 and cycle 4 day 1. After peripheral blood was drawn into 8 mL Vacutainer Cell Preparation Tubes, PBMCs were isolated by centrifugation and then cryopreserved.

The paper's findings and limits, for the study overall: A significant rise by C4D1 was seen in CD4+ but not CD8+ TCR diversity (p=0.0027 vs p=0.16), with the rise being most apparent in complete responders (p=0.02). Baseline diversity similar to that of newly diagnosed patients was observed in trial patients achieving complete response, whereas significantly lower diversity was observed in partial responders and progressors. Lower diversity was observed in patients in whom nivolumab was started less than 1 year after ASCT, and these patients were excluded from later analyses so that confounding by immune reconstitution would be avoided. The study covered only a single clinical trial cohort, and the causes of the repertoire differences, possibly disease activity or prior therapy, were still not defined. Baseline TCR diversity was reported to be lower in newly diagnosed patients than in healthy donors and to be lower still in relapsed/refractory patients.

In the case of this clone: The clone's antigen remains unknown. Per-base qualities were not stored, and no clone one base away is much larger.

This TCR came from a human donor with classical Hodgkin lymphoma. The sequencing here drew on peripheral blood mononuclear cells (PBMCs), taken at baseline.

The CDR3 reads as follows: CASGDNAGNTIYF. In nucleotides, the sequence is TGTGCCAGTGGGGACAACGCGGGAAACACCATATATTTT. This chain is built from TRBV19 and TRBJ1-3; TRBD1 might be the D gene, on 6 matching bases. The V end loses 8 bases and the J end loses 4 bases, and a stretch of 12 bases separates them. Counted from cysteine to phenylalanine, this CDR3 has 13 amino acids. The read is trimmed to its CDR3 DNA, 39 bases read in frame from base 1. The germline V gene (reference sequence) gives CDR1 as LNHDA and CDR2 as SQIVND.